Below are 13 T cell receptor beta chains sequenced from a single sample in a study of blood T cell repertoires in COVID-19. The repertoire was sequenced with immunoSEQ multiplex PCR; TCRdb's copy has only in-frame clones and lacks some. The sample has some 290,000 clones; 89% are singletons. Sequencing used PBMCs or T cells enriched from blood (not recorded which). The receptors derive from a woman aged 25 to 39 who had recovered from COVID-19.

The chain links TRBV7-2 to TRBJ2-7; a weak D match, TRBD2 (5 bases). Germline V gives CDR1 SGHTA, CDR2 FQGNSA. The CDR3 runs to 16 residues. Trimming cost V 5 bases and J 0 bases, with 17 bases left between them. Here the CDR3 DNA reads TGTGCCAGCAGCCCTCTTCTAGGGAGAGGCTCCTACGAGCAGTACTTC. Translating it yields CASSPLLGRGSYEQYF. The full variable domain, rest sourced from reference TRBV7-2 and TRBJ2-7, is GAGVSQSPSNKVTEKGKDVELRCDPISGHTALYWYRQSLGQGLEFLIYFQGNSAPDKSGLPSDRFSAERTGGSVSTLTIQRTQQEDSAVYLCASSPLLGRGSYEQYFGPGTRLTVT.

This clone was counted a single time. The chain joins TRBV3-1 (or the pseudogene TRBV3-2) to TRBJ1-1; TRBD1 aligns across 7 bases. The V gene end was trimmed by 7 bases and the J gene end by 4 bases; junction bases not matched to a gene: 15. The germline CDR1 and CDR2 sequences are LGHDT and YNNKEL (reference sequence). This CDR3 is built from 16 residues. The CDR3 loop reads CASTSLPGQLATEAFF. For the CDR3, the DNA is TGTGCCAGCACCTCTTTACCGGGACAGTTGGCCACTGAAGCTTTCTTT.

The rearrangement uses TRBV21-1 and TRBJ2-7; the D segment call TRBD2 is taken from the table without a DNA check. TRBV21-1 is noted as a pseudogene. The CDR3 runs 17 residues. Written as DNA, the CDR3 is TGTGCCAGCAGCAAAGGGGCGGGACTAGCGGGAGCCACCGAGCAGTACTTC. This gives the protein CASSKGAGLAGATEQYF.

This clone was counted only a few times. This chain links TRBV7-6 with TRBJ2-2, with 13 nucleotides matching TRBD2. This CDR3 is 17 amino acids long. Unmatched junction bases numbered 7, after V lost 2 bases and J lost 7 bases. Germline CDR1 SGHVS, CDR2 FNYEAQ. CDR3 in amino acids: CASSLFGLAGDIGELFF. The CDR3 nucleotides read TGTGCCAGCAGCTTATTTGGACTAGCGGGAGACATCGGGGAGCTGTTTTTT.

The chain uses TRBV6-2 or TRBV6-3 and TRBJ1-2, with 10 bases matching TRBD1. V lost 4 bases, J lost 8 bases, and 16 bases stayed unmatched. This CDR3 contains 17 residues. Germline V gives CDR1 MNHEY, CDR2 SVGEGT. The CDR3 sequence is CASSWGQGFVRKRGYTF. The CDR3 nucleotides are TGTGCCAGCAGTTGGGGACAGGGGTTCGTAAGAAAGCGCGGCTACACCTTC.

CDR3 sequence: CASSGDRIDPNTIYF. CDR3 bases: TGTGCCAGCAGTGGGGACAGAATCGACCCAAACACCATATATTTT. The chain is built from TRBV28 and TRBJ1-3; 7 positions match TRBD1. Germline CDR1 reads MDHEN; CDR2 reads SYDVKM. J gave up 6 bases and V 5 bases, and 10 bases lay outside the gene matches. CDR3 length: 15 residues. Complete variable domain (other parts from reference TRBV28 and TRBJ1-3): DVKVTQSSRYLVKRTGEKVFLECVQDMDHENMFWYRQDPGLGLRLIYFSYDVKMKEKGDIPEGYSVSREKKERFSLILESASTNQTSMYLCASSGDRIDPNTIYFGEGSWLTVV.

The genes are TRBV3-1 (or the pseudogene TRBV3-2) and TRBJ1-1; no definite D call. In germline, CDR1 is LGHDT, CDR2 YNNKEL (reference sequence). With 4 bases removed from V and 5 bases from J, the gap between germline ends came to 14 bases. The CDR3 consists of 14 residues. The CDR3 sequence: CASSPSLRRTEAFF. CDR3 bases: TGTGCCAGCAGCCCAAGTCTTAGGCGGACTGAAGCTTTCTTT.

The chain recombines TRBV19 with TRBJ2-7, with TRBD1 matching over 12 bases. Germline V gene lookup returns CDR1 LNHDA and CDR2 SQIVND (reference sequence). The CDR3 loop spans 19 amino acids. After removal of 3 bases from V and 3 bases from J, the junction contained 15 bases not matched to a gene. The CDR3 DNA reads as TGTGCCAGTAGTATTTTTACGGTGGGACAGGGGGCGTGCGTCTACGAGCAGTACTTC. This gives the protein CASSIFTVGQGACVYEQYF.

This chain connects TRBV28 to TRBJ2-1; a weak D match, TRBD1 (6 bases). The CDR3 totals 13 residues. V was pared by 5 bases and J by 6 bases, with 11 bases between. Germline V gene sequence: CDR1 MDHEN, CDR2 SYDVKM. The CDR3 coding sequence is TGTGCCAGCAGTCCCGGACAGAGCAATGAGCAGTTCTTC. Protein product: CASSPGQSNEQFF. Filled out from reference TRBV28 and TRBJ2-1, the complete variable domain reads DVKVTQSSRYLVKRTGEKVFLECVQDMDHENMFWYRQDPGLGLRLIYFSYDVKMKEKGDIPEGYSVSREKKERFSLILESASTNQTSMYLCASSPGQSNEQFFGPGTRLTVL.

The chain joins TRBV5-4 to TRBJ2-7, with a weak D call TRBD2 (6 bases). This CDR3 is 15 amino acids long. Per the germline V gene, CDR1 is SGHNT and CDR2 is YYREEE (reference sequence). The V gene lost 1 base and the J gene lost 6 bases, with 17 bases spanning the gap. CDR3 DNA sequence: TGTGCCAGCAGCTTGAAACGCGGGGTGGATGCCGAGCAGTACTTC. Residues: CASSLKRGVDAEQYF.

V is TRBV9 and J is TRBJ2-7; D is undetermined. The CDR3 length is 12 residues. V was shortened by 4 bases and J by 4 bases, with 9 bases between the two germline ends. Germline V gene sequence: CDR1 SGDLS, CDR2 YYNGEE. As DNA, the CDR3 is TGTGCCAGCAGCACTACCCCTTACGAGCAGTACTTC. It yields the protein CASSTTPYEQYF.

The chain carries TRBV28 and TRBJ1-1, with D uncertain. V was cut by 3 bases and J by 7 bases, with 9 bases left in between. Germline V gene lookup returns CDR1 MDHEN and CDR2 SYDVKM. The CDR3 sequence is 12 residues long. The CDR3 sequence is CASSFGGSEAFF. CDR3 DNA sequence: TGTGCCAGCAGTTTTGGCGGCAGTGAAGCTTTCTTT.

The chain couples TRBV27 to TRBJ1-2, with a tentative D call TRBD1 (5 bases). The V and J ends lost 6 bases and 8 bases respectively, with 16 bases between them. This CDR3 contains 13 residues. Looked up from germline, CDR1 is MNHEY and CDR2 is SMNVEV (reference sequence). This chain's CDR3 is CASSPWGGVGYTF. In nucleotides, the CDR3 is TGTGCCAGCAGCCCGTGGGGGGGTGTGGGCTACACCTTC.